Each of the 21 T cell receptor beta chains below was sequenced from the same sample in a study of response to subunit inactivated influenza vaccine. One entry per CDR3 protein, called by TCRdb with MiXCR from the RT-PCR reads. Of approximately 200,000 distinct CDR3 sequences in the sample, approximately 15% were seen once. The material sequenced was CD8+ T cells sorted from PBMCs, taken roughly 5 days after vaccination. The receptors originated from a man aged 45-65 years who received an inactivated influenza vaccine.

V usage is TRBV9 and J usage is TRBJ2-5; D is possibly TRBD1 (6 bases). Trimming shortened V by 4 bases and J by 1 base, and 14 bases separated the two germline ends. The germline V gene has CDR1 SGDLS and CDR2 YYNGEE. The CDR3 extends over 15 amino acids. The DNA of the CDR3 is TGTGCCAGCAGCCTCGAAGGACAGACCCAAGAGACCCAGTACTTC. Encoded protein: CASSLEGQTQETQYF.

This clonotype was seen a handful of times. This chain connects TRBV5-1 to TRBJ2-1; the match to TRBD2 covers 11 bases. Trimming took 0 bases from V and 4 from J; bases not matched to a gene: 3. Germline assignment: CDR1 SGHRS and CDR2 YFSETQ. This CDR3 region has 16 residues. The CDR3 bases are TGCGCCAGCAGCTTGGCCCTAGCGGGGGGTTACAATGAGCAGTTCTTC. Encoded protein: CASSLALAGGYNEQFF.

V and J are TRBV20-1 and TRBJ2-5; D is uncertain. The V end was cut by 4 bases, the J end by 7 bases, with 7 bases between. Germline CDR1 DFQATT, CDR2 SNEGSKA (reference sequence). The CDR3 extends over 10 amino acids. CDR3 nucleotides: TGCAGTGCTACTGACGGGACCCAGTACTTC. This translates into CSATDGTQYF.

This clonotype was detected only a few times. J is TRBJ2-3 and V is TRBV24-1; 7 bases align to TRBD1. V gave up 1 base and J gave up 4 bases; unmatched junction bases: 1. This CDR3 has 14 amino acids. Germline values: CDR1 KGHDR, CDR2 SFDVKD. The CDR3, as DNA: TGTGCCACCAGTGATTTCGACAGGGCAGATACGCAGTATTTT. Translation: CATSDFDRADTQYF.

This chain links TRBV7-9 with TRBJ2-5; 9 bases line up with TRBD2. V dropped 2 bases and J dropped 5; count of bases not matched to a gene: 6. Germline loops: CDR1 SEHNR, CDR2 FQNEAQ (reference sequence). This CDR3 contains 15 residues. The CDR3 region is CASSLTGTSLETQYF. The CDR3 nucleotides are TGTGCCAGCAGCTTAACCGGGACTAGCTTGGAGACCCAGTACTTC. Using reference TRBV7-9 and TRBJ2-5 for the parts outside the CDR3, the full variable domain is DTGVSQNPRHKITKRGQNVTFRCDPISEHNRLYWYRQTLGQGPEFLTYFQNEAQLEKSRLLSDRFSAERPKGSFSTLEIQRTEQGDSAMYLCASSLTGTSLETQYFGPGTRLLVL.

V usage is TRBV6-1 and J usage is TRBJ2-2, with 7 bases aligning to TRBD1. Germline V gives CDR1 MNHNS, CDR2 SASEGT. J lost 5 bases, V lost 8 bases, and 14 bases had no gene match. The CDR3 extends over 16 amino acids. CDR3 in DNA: TGTGCCAGCGGAAGAGACAGGGAGAGTTTAACCGGGGAGCTGTTTTTT. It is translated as CASGRDRESLTGELFF.

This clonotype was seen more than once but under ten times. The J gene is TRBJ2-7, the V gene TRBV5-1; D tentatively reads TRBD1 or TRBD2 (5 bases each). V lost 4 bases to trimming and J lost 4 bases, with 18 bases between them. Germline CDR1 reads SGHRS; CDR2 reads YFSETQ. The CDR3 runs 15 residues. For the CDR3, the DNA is TGCGCCAGCAGCCCCACCGGGACCCCGGATTACGAGCAGTACTTC. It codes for CASSPTGTPDYEQYF.

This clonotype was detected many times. The CDR3 DNA follows: TGTGCCAGCAGTCATCCCACAGATACGCAGTATTTT. This encodes CASSHPTDTQYF. The V and J genes are TRBV27 and TRBJ2-3; no firm D call. The length of the CDR3 is 12 residues. V was cut by 5 bases and J by 2 bases, with 5 bases left in between. Germline CDR1 reads MNHEY; CDR2 reads SMNVEV (reference sequence).

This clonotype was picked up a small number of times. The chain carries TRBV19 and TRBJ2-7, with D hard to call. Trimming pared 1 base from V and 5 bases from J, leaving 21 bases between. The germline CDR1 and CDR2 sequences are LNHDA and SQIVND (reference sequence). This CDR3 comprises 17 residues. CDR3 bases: TGTGCCAGTAGTATAGTGGCGGAGAGAGAGTTTTCCCACGAGCAGTACTTC. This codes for CASSIVAEREFSHEQYF.

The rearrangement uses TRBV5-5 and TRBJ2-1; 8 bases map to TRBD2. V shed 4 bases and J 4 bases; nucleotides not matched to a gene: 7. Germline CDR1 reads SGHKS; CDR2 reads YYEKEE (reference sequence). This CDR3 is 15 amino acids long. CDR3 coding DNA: TGTGCCAGCAGCGCAGGAGCGGGGGTATACAATGAGCAGTTCTTC. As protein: CASSAGAGVYNEQFF.

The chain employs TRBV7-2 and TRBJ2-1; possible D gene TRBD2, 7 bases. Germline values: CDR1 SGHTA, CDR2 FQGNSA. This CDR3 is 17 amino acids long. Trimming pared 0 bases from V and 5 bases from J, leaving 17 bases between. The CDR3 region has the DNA TGTGCCAGCAGCTTAGCGGGGGGGCCATATCGCGACAATGAGCAGTTCTTC. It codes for CASSLAGGPYRDNEQFF.

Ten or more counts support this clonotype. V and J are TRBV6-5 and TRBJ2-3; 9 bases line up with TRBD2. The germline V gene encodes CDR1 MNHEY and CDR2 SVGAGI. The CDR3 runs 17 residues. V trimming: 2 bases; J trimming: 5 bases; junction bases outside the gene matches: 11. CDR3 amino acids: CASSYETSGGERDTQYF. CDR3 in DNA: TGTGCCAGCAGTTACGAGACTAGCGGAGGAGAGAGAGATACGCAGTATTTT.

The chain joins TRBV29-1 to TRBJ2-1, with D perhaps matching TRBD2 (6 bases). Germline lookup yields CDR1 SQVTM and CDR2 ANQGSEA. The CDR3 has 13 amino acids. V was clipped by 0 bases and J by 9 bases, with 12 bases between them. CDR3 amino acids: CSVEDPRGAEQFF. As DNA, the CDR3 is TGCAGCGTTGAAGATCCTCGCGGGGCTGAGCAGTTCTTC.

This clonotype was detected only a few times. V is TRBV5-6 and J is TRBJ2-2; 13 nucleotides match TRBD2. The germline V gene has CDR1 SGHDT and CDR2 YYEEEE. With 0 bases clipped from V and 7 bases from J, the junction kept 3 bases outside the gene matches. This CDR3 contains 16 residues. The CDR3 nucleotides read TGTGCCAGCAGCTTGGGGACTAGCGGGAGACACGGGGAGCTGTTTTTT. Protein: CASSLGTSGRHGELFF.

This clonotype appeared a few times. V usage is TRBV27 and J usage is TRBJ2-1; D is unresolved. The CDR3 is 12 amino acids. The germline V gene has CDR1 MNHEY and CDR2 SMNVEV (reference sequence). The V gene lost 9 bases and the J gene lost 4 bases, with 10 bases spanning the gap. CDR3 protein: CASAAGYNEQFF. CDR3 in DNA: TGTGCCAGTGCAGCAGGATACAATGAGCAGTTCTTC.

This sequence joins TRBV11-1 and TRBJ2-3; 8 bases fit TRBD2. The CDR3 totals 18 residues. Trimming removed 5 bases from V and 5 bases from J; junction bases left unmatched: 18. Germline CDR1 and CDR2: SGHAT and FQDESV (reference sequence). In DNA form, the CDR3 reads TGTGCCAGCAGCAATCCCACTCTAGCGGGCCCGCACCTAGATACGCAGTATTTT. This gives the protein CASSNPTLAGPHLDTQYF. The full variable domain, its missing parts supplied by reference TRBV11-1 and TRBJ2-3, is EAEVAQSPRYKITEKSQAVAFWCDPISGHATLYWYRQILGQGPELLVQFQDESVVDDSQLPKDRFSAERLKGVDSTLKIQPAELGDSAMYLCASSNPTLAGPHLDTQYFGPGTRLTVL.

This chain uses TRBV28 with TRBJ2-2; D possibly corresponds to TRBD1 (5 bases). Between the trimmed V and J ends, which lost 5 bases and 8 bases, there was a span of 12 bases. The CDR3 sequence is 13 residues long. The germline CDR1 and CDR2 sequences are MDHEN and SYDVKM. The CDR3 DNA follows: TGTGCCAGCAGTCTACCAGGGTTGGGGGAGCTGTTTTTT. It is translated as CASSLPGLGELFF.

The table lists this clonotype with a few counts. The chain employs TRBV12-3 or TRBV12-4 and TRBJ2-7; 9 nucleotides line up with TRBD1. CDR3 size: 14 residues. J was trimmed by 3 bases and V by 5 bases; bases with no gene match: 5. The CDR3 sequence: CASSGTGTFYEQYF. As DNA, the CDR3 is TGTGCCAGCAGTGGGACAGGGACTTTCTACGAGCAGTACTTC.

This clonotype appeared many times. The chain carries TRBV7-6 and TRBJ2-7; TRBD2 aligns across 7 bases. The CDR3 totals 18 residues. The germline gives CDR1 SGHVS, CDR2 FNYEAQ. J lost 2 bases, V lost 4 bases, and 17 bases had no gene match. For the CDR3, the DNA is TGTGCCAGCAGCTCAGTGACCCGGGACTATGGAATCGCCTACGAGCAGTACTTC. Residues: CASSSVTRDYGIAYEQYF.

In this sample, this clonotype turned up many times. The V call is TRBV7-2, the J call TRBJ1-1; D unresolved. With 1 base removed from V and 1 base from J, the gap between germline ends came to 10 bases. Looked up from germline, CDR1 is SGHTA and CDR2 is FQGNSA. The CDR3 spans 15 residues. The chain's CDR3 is CASSLEEIWNTEAFF. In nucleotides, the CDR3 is TGTGCCAGCAGCTTAGAGGAGATTTGGAACACTGAAGCTTTCTTT.

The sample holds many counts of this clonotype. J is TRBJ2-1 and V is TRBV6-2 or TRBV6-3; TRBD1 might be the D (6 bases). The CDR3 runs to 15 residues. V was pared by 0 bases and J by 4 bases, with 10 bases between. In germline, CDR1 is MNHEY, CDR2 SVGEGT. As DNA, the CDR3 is TGTGCCAGCAGTTACTCGGGGGCCCCTTACAATGAGCAGTTCTTC. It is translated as CASSYSGAPYNEQFF.